This TCR beta chain derives from a study of siplizumab effects on memory and regulatory T cells. Regarding the study as a whole: A major contribution to the alloresponse seemed to be made by naive T cells, which seemed more diverse than memory cells. Mappable CD4+ clones that were alloreactive averaged roughly 69% Treg-derived with siplizumab versus approximately 27% in controls.

As to this clone: Its antigen is not known.

V lost 5 bases and J 9 bases, leaving 22 bases between the germline ends. CDR1 and CDR2 from the germline V gene are GTSNPN and SVGIG (reference sequence). The CDR3 spans 14 residues. Roughly 10^5 TCR templates underwent assay in each sample. Some clones are missing from TCRdb's copy, which holds only in-frame ones; the method was immunoSEQ multiplex PCR. The profile shows roughly 50,000 clones, about 90% of them singletons. V is TRBV30 and J is TRBJ1-2, with D perhaps matching TRBD1 (6 bases). The sequence was obtained from a human donor in good health. The material sequenced was naive CD8+ T cells sorted from blood. The CDR3 spells CAWDPEGGGSRYTF. In DNA form, the CDR3 reads TGTGCCTGGGACCCTGAGGGGGGCGGGTCCCGCTACACCTTC.